The 10 T cell receptor beta chains reported below all come from one sample, sequenced in a study of cytomegalovirus exposure and HLA in healthy donors. In the PCR, 60 Vbeta and 13 Jbeta primers were used. The protocol was immunoSEQ multiplex PCR, while the TCRdb copy is restricted to in-frame clones and leaves out a portion. The top ten clones hold under 0.8% of a sample with more than 150,000 clones, 80% of them seen once. Sequencing used PBMCs. Receptors were obtained from a boy younger than 18 in good health and CMV-seronegative.

The chain is built from TRBV18 and TRBJ1-1; a weak D match, TRBD1 (5 bases). The CDR3 covers 16 residues. V lost 3 bases, J lost 1 base, and 15 bases lay in between. Per the germline V gene, CDR1 is KGHSH and CDR2 is LQKENI. CDR3 amino acids: CASSPRGGGANTEAFF. The CDR3 coding sequence is TGTGCCAGCTCACCGCGCGGGGGAGGGGCGAACACTGAAGCTTTCTTT.

The J gene is TRBJ2-1, the V gene TRBV15; 9 bases match TRBD1. The CDR3 spans 14 residues. Germline V gene lookup returns CDR1 LNHNV and CDR2 YYDKDF (reference sequence). V lost 8 bases and J lost 4; bases outside the gene matches: 6. This CDR3 is CATGRDRDYNEQFF. In nucleotides, the CDR3 is TGTGCCACCGGGCGGGACAGGGATTACAATGAGCAGTTCTTC.

The genes are TRBV5-1 and TRBJ2-3; a possible D gene is TRBD2 (6 bases). The V end was cut by 4 bases, the J end by 2 bases, with 11 bases between. The CDR3 extends over 14 amino acids. Germline loops: CDR1 SGHRS, CDR2 YFSETQ. The CDR3 sequence: CASSPGLYTDTQYF. The CDR3 DNA reads TGCGCCAGCAGCCCGGGACTTTACACAGATACGCAGTATTTT. Together with reference TRBV5-1 and TRBJ2-3, the CDR3 gives the full variable domain: KAGVTQTPRYLIKTRGQQVTLSCSPISGHRSVSWYQQTPGQGLQFLFEYFSETQRNKGNFPGRFSGRQFSNSRSEMNVSTLELGDSALYLCASSPGLYTDTQYFGPGTRLTVL.

This clone was counted only a few times. V and J are TRBV5-5 and TRBJ2-5, with D perhaps matching TRBD1 (6 bases). V was clipped by 3 bases and J by 5 bases, with 17 bases between them. The CDR3 extends over 15 amino acids. The germline gives CDR1 SGHKS, CDR2 YYEKEE (reference sequence). The CDR3 here is CASSWASGDLETQYF. The CDR3 bases are TGTGCCAGCAGCTGGGCCTCAGGGGATTTGGAGACCCAGTACTTC.

V usage is TRBV5-1 and J usage is TRBJ2-7, with TRBD1 as a possible D gene (5 bases). The length of the CDR3 is 15 residues. CDR1 SGHRS and CDR2 YFSETQ come from the germline V gene. Trimming took off 0 bases at V and 2 bases at J, with 12 bases between the two ends. This chain's CDR3 is CASSLEDRVTYEQYF. As DNA, the CDR3 is TGCGCCAGCAGCTTGGAAGACAGAGTAACCTACGAGCAGTACTTC.

The chain uses TRBV5-1 and TRBJ1-1; D is undetermined. Germline-derived CDR1 and CDR2 are SGHRS and YFSETQ. V was pared by 5 bases and J by 3 bases, with 11 bases between. The length of the CDR3 is 13 residues. CDR3 amino acids: CASSWALDTEAFF. The CDR3 bases are TGCGCCAGCAGTTGGGCTTTGGACACTGAAGCTTTCTTT.

The chain couples TRBV7-6 to TRBJ2-2; TRBD1 might be the D (6 bases). The V gene's germline CDR1 is SGHVS and CDR2 FNYEAQ. The CDR3 is 15 amino acids. V was pared by 6 bases and J by 1 base, with 12 bases between. The CDR3 loop is CASRGGRMNTGELFF. For the CDR3, the DNA is TGTGCCAGCAGAGGGGGACGGATGAACACCGGGGAGCTGTTTTTT. Filled out from reference TRBV7-6 and TRBJ2-2, the complete variable domain reads GAGVSQSPRYKVTKRGQDVALRCDPISGHVSLYWYRQALGQGPEFLTYFNYEAQQDKSGLPNDRFSAERPEGSISTLTIQRTEQRDSAMYRCASRGGRMNTGELFFGEGSRLTVL.

This chain links TRBV7-6 with TRBJ2-5, with D perhaps TRBD1 (6 bases). CDR3 length: 15 amino acids. Between the trimmed V and J ends, which lost 0 bases and 4 bases, there was a span of 12 bases. Germline V gene lookup returns CDR1 SGHVS and CDR2 FNYEAQ. CDR3 coding DNA: TGTGCCAGCAGCTTAGCGCTGGGGGCGCCAGAGACCCAGTACTTC. Amino acids: CASSLALGAPETQYF.

The gene calls are TRBV30 and TRBJ1-2; unclear D gene. CDR1 and CDR2 from the germline V gene are GTSNPN and SVGIG (reference sequence). CDR3 size: 13 residues. The V gene lost 1 base and the J gene lost 7 bases, with 13 bases spanning the gap. The CDR3 region is CAWSGAVIGGYTF. CDR3 DNA sequence: TGTGCCTGGAGTGGGGCAGTTATAGGTGGCTACACCTTC.

The chain carries TRBV5-6 and TRBJ2-7; possibly TRBD2 for D (5 bases). The ends were cut back, 2 bases at V and 2 bases at J, with 5 bases in the middle. Germline assignment: CDR1 SGHDT and CDR2 YYEEEE. The CDR3 is made up of 12 amino acids. CDR3 loop: CASSLLAYEQYF. The CDR3 bases are TGTGCCAGCAGCTTACTAGCCTACGAGCAGTACTTC.